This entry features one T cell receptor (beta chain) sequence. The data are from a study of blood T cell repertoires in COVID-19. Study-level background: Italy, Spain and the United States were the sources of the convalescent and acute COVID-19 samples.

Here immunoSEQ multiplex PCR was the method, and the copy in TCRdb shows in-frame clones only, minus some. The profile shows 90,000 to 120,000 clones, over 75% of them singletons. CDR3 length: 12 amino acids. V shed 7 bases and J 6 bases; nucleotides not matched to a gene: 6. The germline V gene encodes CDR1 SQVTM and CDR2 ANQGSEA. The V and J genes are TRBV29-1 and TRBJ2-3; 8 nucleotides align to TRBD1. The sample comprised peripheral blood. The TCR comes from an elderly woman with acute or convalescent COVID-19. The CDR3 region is CSARGQVDTQYF. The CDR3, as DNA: TGCAGCGCCAGGGGGCAGGTTGATACGCAGTATTTT.